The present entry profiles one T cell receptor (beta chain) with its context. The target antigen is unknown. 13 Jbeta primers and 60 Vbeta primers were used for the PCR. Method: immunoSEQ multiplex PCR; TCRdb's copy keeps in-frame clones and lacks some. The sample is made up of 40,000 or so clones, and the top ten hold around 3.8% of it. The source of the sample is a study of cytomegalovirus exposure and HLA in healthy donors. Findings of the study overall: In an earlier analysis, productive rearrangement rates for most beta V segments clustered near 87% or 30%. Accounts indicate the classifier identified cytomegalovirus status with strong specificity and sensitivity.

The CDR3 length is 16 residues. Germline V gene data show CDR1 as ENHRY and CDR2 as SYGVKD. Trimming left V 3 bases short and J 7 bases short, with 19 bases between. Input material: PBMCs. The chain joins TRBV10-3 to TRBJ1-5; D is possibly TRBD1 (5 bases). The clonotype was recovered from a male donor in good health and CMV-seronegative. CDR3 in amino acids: CAISEDGGTLRQPQHF. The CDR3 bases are TGTGCCATCAGTGAAGACGGGGGTACCTTGAGACAGCCCCAGCATTTT.